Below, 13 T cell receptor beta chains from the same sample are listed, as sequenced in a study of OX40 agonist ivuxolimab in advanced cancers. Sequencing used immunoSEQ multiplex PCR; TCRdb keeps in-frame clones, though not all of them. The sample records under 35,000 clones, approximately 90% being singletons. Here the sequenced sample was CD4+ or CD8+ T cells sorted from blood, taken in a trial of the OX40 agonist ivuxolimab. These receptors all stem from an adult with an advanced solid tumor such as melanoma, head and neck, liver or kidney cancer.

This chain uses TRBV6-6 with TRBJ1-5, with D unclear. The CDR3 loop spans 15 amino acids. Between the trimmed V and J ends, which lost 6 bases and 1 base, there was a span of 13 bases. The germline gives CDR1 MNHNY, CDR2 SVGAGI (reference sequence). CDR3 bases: TGTGCCAGCAGCCTTGGACCTCTGAGCAATCAGCCCCAGCATTTT. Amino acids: CASSLGPLSNQPQHF.

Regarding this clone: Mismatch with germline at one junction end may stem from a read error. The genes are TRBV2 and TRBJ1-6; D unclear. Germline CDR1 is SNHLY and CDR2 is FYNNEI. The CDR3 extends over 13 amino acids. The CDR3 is CASSPPGESLPNF. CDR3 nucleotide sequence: TGTGCCAGCAGTCCACCGGGAGAATCGTTACCCAACTTT. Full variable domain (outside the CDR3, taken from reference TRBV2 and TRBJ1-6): EPEVTQTPSHQVTQMGQEVILRCVPISNHLYFYWYRQILGQKVEFLVSFYNNEISEKSEIFDDQFSVERPDGSNFTLKIRSTKLEDSAMYFCASSPPGESLPNFGNGTRLTVT.

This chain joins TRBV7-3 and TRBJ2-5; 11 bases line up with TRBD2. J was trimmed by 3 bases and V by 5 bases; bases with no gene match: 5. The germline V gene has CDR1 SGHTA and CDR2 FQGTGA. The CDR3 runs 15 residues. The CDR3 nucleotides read TGTGCCAGCAGCCTCATAGCGGGAGGGGAAGAGACCCAGTACTTC. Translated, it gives CASSLIAGGEETQYF.

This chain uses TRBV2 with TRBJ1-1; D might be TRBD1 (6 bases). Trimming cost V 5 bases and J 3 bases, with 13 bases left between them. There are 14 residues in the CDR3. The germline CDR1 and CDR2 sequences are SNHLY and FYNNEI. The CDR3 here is CASSQQGPDTEAFF. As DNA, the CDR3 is TGTGCCAGCAGTCAACAGGGACCGGACACTGAAGCTTTCTTT.

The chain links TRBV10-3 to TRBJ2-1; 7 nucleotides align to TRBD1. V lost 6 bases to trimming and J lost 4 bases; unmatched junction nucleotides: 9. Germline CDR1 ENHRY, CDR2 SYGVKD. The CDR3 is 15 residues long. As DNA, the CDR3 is TGTGCCATCAGATCTGACAGGGCCCCGTACAATGAGCAGTTCTTC. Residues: CAIRSDRAPYNEQFF.

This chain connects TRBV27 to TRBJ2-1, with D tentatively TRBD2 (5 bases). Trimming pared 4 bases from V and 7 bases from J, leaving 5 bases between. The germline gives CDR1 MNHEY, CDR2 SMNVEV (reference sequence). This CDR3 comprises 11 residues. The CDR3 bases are TGTGCCAGCAGTTCGGGGAATGAGCAGTTCTTC. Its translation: CASSSGNEQFF.

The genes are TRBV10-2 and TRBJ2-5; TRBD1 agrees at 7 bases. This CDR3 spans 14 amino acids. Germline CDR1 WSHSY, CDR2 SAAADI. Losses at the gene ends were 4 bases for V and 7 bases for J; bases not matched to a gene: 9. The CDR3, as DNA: TGCGCCAGCAGTGTAGACAGGGTATGGGGGACCCAGTACTTC. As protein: CASSVDRVWGTQYF.

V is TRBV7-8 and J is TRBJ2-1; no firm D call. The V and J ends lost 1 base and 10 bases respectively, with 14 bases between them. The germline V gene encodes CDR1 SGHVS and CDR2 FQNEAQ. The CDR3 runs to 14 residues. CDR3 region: CASSLVKTPGEQFF. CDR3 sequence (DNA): TGTGCCAGCAGCTTAGTGAAAACCCCTGGGGAGCAGTTCTTC.

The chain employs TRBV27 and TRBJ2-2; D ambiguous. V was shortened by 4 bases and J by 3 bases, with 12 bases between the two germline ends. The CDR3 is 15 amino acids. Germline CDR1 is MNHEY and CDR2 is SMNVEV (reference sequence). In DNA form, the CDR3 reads TGTGCCAGCAGTTACACGACCGAGGACACCGGGGAGCTGTTTTTT. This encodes CASSYTTEDTGELFF.

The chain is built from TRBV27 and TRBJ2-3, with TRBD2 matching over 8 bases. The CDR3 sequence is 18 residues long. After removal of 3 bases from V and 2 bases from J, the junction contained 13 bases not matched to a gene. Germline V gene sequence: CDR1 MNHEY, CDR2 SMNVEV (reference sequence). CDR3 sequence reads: CASSLGVAGSLITDTQYF. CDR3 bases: TGTGCCAGCAGTTTGGGAGTAGCGGGATCCCTAATCACAGATACGCAGTATTTT.

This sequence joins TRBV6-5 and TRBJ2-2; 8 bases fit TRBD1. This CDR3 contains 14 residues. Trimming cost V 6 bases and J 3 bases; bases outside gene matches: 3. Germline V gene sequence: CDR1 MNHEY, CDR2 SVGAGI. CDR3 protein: CASRDRADTGELFF. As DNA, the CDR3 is TGTGCCAGCAGGGACAGGGCCGACACCGGGGAGCTGTTTTTT.

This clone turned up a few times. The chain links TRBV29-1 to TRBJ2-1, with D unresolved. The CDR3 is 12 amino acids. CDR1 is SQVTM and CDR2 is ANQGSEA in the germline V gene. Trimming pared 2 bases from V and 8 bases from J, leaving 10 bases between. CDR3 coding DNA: TGCAGCGTTGAACAGGCCGAGTATGAGCAGTTCTTC. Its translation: CSVEQAEYEQFF.

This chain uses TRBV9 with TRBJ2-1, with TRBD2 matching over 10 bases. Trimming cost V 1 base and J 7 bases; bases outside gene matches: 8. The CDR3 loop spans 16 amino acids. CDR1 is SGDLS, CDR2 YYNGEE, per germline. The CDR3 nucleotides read TGTGCCAGCAGCGTAAGCACTAGCGGGACCAGGAATGAGCAGTTCTTC. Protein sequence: CASSVSTSGTRNEQFF.